One TCR beta chain is described in this entry. Autoimmune disease history or systemic immunosuppression barred patients. At baseline, cycle 4 day 1, and cycle 7 day 1, blood was sampled. Clones were sequenced by immunoSEQ multiplex PCR, and TCRdb holds only the in-frame ones, with some missing. There are more than 75,000 clones in the sample; roughly 90% occur only once, and 0.6% to 0.8% lies in the top ten. The source of the sample is a study of OX40 agonist ivuxolimab in advanced cancers. The CDR3 spans 16 residues. V trimming: 5 bases; J trimming: 2 bases; junction bases outside the gene matches: 10. CDR1 and CDR2 (germline): SGHAT, FQNNGV.

V and J are TRBV11-2 and TRBJ2-5; 8 bases align to TRBD2. The sequenced sample was CD4+ or CD8+ T cells sorted from blood, obtained in a trial of the OX40 agonist ivuxolimab. This TCR derives from an adult with an advanced solid tumor such as melanoma, head and neck, liver or kidney cancer. DNA for the CDR3: TGTGCCAGCAGCGCCACTCCCGGGGGGGTACAAGAGACCCAGTACTTC. Its translation is CASSATPGGVQETQYF.